The clone carrying this T cell receptor beta chain was counted only a few times. The antigen is not known. This sample was included in a study of identical twins. General observations from the study: Abundant beta clonotypes from cord blood bore fewer insertions; memory repertoires lacked this pattern.

CDR1 and CDR2 (germline): LNHDA, SQIVND (reference sequence). Between the trimmed V and J ends, which lost 8 bases and 7 bases, there was a span of 15 bases. The length of the CDR3 is 12 residues. TCRdb re-called the 5' RACE reads with MiXCR, one entry per CDR3 protein. The table lists a few hundred thousand distinct CDR3 sequences, approximately 9.6% of them singletons. The data also belong to a second study, concerning yellow fever vaccine responses in identical twins.

This clonotype was obtained from a woman aged 18 to 35 in good health. The material sequenced was PBMCs. The chain joins TRBV19 to TRBJ2-7, with unresolved D. CDR3 residues: CASSNLGDEQYF. The CDR3 DNA sequence: TGTGCCAGTTCCAACCTTGGGGATGAGCAGTACTTC.